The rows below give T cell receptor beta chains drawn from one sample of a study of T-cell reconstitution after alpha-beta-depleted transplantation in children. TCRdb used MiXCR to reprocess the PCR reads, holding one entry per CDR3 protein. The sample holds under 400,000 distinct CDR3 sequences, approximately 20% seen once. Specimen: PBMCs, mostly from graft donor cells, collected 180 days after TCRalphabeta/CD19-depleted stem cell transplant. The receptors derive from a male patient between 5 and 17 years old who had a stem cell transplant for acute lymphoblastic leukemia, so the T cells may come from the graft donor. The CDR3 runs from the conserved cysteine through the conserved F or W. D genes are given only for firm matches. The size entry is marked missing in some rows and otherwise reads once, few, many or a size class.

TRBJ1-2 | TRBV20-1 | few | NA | CSARDESRGRDGYTF | TGCAGTGCTAGAGATGAGTCCAGGGGAAGGGATGGCTACACCTTC
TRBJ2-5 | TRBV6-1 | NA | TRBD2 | CASRGPGRGQETQYF | TGTGCCAGCAGGGGACCAGGGAGGGGTCAAGAGACCCAGTACTTC
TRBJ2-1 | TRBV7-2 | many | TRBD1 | CASSRDRNNEQFF | TGTGCCAGCAGCCGGGACAGGAACAATGAGCAGTTCTTC
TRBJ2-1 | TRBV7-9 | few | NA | CASSSWRQVNEQFF | TGTGCCAGCAGCTCCTGGAGACAGGTTAATGAGCAGTTCTTC
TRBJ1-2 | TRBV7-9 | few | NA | CASSLEGRRYGYTF | TGTGCCAGCAGCTTAGAGGGCAGGAGATATGGCTACACCTTC
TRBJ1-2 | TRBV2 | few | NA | CASIDITGLYIYGYTF | TGTGCCAGCATTGATATTACGGGGCTCTATATCTATGGCTACACCTTC
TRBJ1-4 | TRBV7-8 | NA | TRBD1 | CASSLAIRGQGSEKLFF | TGTGCCAGCAGCTTAGCAATTCGGGGACAGGGTAGCGAAAAACTGTTTTTT
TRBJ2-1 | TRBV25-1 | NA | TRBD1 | CASSYTGGHDNEQFF | TGTGCCAGCAGTTATACAGGGGGACACGACAATGAGCAGTTCTTC
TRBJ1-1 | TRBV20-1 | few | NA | CSAREGQGNTEAFF | TGCAGTGCTAGAGAGGGGCAGGGGAACACTGAAGCTTTCTTT
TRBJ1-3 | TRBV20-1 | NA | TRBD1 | CSARERRGPGNTIYF | TGCAGTGCTAGAGAGCGTAGGGGGCCTGGAAACACCATATATTTT
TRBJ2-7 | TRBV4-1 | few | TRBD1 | CASSQVGTANSYEQYF | TGCGCCAGCAGCCAGGTCGGGACAGCTAACTCCTACGAGCAGTACTTC
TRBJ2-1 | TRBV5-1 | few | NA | CASSLARGVGEQFF | TGCGCCAGCAGCTTGGCCCGGGGAGTGGGTGAGCAGTTCTTC
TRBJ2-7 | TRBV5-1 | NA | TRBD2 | CASSSVGAGFSYEQYF | TGCGCCAGCAGCTCGGTGGGAGCGGGATTTAGCTACGAGCAGTACTTC
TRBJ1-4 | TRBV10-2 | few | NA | CASRRGATNEKLFF | TGCGCCAGCAGGAGGGGGGCAACTAATGAAAAACTGTTTTTT
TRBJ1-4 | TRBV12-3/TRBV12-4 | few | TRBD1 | CASSPLPGTGEVF | TGTGCCAGCAGTCCGTTGCCCGGGACAGGGGAGGTTTTT
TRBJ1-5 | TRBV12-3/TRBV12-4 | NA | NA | CASSFLDFSQPQHF | TGTGCCAGCAGTTTCCTGGACTTCTCACAGCCCCAGCATTTT
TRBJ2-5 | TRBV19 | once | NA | CASSGSPQETQYF | TGTGCCAGTAGCGGGTCCCCACAAGAGACCCAGTACTTC
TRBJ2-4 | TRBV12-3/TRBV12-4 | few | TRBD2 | CASSFGTSGGLAKNIQYF | TGTGCCAGCAGTTTTGGGACTAGCGGAGGATTAGCCAAAAACATTCAGTACTTC
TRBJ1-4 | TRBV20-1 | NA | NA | CSPRPNSATNEKLFF | TGCAGTCCCCGCCCCAACTCCGCAACTAATGAAAAACTGTTTTTT